Shown below are 2 T cell receptor beta chains from a single sample sequenced in a study of blood T cells in healthy people across ages. A second PCR, run for roughly 7 to 12 cycles, used a sample-barcoded 5' primer plus a J-beta primer mix. MiXCR, applied by TCRdb to the 5' RACE reads, yields one record per CDR3 protein. The repertoire includes about 930,000 distinct CDR3 sequences, under 35% of them detected once, and 10% sits in the top ten. Another study also made use of these data, one on T cells of mothers and their children.

Specimen: blood. Every receptor here comes from a woman aged 40 to 50 in good health.

The gene calls are TRBV5-6 and TRBJ2-1; D call uncertain. CDR1 is SGHDT, CDR2 YYEEEE, per germline. The CDR3 loop spans 15 amino acids. V gave up 0 bases and J gave up 7 bases, with 14 bases separating them. CDR3 DNA: TGTGCCAGCAGCTTGGGGCAGAGGAGAAGGAATGAGCAGTTCTTC. Encoded protein: CASSLGQRRRNEQFF.

This rearrangement joins TRBV7-6 to TRBJ2-7; D unresolved. The CDR3 length is 14 residues. The ends were cut back, 1 base at V and 5 bases at J, with 12 bases in the middle. Germline V gives CDR1 SGHVS, CDR2 FNYEAQ. CDR3 in DNA: TGTGCCAGCAGCTTAGAGTTTCCGGGTAACGAGCAGTACTTC. Its protein product is CASSLEFPGNEQYF. Full variable domain (rest looked up from reference TRBV7-6 and TRBJ2-7): GAGVSQSPRYKVTKRGQDVALRCDPISGHVSLYWYRQALGQGPEFLTYFNYEAQQDKSGLPNDRFSAERPEGSISTLTIQRTEQRDSAMYRCASSLEFPGNEQYFGPGTRLTVT.